Presented here are 5 T cell receptor beta chains from one specimen sequenced in a study of T-cell reconstitution after alpha-beta-depleted transplantation in children. This sample's TCRbeta library carried unique molecular identifier barcodes. TCRdb re-called the PCR reads through MiXCR, storing one row per CDR3 protein. The sample holds about 540,000 distinct CDR3 sequences, 15% to 20% seen once. This sample comprised PBMCs from the stem cell graft donor, obtained from the stem cell graft. These TCRs come from a human donor who donated a stem cell graft to a child with acute lymphoblastic leukemia.

This clonotype was recorded a few times. The genes are TRBV18 and TRBJ2-7; a weak D match, TRBD1 (5 bases). CDR3 size: 15 residues. V was trimmed by 3 bases and J by 2 bases, leaving 14 bases between them. Looked up from germline, CDR1 is KGHSH and CDR2 is LQKENI. This CDR3 reads CASSPSQGLAYEQYF. CDR3 nucleotide sequence: TGTGCCAGCTCACCCTCCCAGGGATTAGCCTACGAGCAGTACTTC.

This clonotype was detected only a few times. The V and J genes are TRBV2 and TRBJ2-7; TRBD2 aligns across 13 bases. Germline CDR1 SNHLY, CDR2 FYNNEI. The V gene end was trimmed by 7 bases and the J gene end by 2 bases; junction bases not matched to a gene: 2. The CDR3 contains 14 residues. CDR3 amino acids: CASTGLAGAYEQYF. The CDR3 nucleotides are TGTGCCAGCACCGGACTAGCGGGAGCCTACGAGCAGTACTTC.

The sample holds many counts of this clonotype. This sequence joins TRBV12-3 or TRBV12-4 and TRBJ2-5; 10 bases agree with TRBD2. The CDR3 runs 15 residues. V was clipped by 3 bases and J by 9 bases; unmatched bases: 10. The CDR3 nucleotides read TGTGCCAGCAGTTTTTATCAGCGGGAGGGCCAGGCCCAGTACTTC. It codes for CASSFYQREGQAQYF.

This rearrangement joins TRBV19 to TRBJ2-3; a weak D match, TRBD2 (5 bases). There are 12 residues in the CDR3. Germline V CDR1 and CDR2: LNHDA, SQIVND (reference sequence). V lost 8 bases and J lost 5, with 11 bases in between. In DNA form, the CDR3 reads TGTGCCAGTGGACCCGGGAAAGATACGCAGTATTTT. Protein sequence: CASGPGKDTQYF.

This clonotype was picked up a small number of times. CDR3 DNA: TGTGCCAGCAGCTACTCGGGACTAGCGACTAGCACAGATACGCAGTATTTT. Translating gives CASSYSGLATSTDTQYF. The chain couples TRBV7-8 to TRBJ2-3, with 10 bases identical to TRBD2. The CDR3 runs to 17 residues. Germline V gene data show CDR1 as SGHVS and CDR2 as FQNEAQ. With V trimmed by 4 bases and J by 0 bases, 7 bases remained unmatched. Full variable domain (rest looked up from reference TRBV7-8 and TRBJ2-3): GAGVSQSPRYKVAKRGQDVALRCDPISGHVSLFWYQQALGQGPEFLTYFQNEAQLDKSGLPSDRFFAERPEGSVSTLKIQRTQQEDSAVYLCASSYSGLATSTDTQYFGPGTRLTVL.